This T cell receptor beta chain was captured in a study of control samples from healthy donors and cancer patients. Sequencing was performed with immunoSEQ multiplex PCR; in TCRdb, only in-frame clones are kept and a portion is missing. Of approximately 150,000 clones listed, approximately 86% were seen once; the top ten hold over 1.5%. This CDR3 contains 13 residues. Germline CDR1 and CDR2: MDHEN and SYDVKM. V shed 7 bases, J shed 10 bases, and the junction held 11 bases outside the gene matches. This clonotype was obtained from a man younger than 30 in good health. The genes are TRBV28 and TRBJ2-5, with 8 nucleotides matching TRBD2. The sequenced material came from blood. The CDR3 coding sequence is TGTGCCAGCAACTCGGGGGGGGCTCAAGTCCAGTACTTC. This gives the protein CASNSGGAQVQYF.